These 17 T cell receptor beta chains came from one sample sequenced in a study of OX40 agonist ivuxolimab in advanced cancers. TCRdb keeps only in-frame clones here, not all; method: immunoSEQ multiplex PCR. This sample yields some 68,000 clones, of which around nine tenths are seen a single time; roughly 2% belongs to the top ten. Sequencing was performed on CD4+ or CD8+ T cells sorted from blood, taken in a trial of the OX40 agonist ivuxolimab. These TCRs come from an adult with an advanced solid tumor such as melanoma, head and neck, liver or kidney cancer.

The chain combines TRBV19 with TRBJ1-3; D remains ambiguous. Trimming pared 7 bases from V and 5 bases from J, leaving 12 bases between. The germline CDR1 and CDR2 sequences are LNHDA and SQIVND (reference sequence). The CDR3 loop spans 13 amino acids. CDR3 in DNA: TGTGCCAGTACCACATCCTCCCGAAACACCATATATTTT. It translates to CASTTSSRNTIYF.

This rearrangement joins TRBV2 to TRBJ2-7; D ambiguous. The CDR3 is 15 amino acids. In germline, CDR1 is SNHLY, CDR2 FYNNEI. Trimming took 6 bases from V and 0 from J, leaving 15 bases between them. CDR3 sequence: CASRAQPRSSYEQYF. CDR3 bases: TGTGCCAGCAGAGCGCAACCAAGGAGCTCCTACGAGCAGTACTTC. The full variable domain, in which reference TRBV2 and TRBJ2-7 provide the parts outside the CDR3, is EPEVTQTPSHQVTQMGQEVILRCVPISNHLYFYWYRQILGQKVEFLVSFYNNEISEKSEIFDDQFSVERPDGSNFTLKIRSTKLEDSAMYFCASRAQPRSSYEQYFGPGTRLTVT.

The CDR3 is CASSPPPDRINEKLFF. In DNA form, the CDR3 reads TGTGCCAGCAGCCCCCCTCCCGACCGGATTAATGAAAAACTGTTTTTT. The V and J genes are TRBV7-9 and TRBJ1-4; D gene ambiguous. V was clipped by 5 bases and J by 4 bases, with 17 bases between them. CDR1 is SEHNR and CDR2 is FQNEAQ in the germline V gene (reference sequence). The length of the CDR3 is 16 residues.

DNA of the CDR3: TGTGCCAGCAGTGGGGGGAATAATTCACCCCTCCACTTT. Protein sequence: CASSGGNNSPLHF. The chain is built from TRBV2 and TRBJ1-6, with a possible D match to TRBD1 (5 bases). CDR1 is SNHLY and CDR2 is FYNNEI in the germline V gene. Trimming pared 4 bases from V and 5 bases from J, leaving 6 bases between. The CDR3 has 13 residues.

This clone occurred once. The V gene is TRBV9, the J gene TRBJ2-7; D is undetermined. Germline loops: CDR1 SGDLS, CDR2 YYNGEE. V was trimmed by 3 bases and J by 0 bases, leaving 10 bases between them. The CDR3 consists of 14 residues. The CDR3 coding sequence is TGTGCCAGCAGCGCTGTGGGCAGCTCCTACGAGCAGTACTTC. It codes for CASSAVGSSYEQYF.

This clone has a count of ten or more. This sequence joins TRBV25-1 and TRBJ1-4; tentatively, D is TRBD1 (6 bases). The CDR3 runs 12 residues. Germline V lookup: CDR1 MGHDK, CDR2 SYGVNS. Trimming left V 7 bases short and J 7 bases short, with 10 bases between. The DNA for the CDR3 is TGTGCCAGCAAACAGGGCAGTGAAAAACTGTTTTTT. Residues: CASKQGSEKLFF.

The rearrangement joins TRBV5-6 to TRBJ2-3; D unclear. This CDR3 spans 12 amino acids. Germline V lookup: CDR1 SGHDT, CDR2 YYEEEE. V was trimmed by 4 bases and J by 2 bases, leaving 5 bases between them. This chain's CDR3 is CASSQPTDTQYF. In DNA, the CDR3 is TGTGCCAGCAGCCAGCCCACAGATACGCAGTATTTT.

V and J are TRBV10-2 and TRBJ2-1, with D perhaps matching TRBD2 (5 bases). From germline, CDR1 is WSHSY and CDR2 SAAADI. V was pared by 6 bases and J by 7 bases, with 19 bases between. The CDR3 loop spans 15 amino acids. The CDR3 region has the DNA TGCGCCAGCAGGGGGAAAGCGGACGGAAGGAATGAGCAGTTCTTC. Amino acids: CASRGKADGRNEQFF.

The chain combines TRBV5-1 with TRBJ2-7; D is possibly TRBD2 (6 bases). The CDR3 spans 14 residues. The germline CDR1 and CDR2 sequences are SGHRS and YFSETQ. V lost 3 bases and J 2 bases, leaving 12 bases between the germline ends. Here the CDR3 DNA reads TGCGCCAGCAGCTCCTCCCCGGGGGCCTACGAGCAGTACTTC. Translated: CASSSSPGAYEQYF.

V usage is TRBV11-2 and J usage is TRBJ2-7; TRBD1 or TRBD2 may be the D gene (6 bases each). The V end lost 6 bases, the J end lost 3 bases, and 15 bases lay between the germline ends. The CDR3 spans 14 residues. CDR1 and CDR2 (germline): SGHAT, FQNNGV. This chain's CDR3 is CASSLHGGLYEQYF. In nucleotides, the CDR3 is TGTGCCAGCAGTCTCCACGGGGGCCTCTACGAGCAGTACTTC. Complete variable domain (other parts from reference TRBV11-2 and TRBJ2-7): EAGVAQSPRYKIIEKRQSVAFWCNPISGHATLYWYQQILGQGPKLLIQFQNNGVVDDSQLPKDRFSAERLKGVDSTLKIQPAKLEDSAVYLCASSLHGGLYEQYFGPGTRLTVT.

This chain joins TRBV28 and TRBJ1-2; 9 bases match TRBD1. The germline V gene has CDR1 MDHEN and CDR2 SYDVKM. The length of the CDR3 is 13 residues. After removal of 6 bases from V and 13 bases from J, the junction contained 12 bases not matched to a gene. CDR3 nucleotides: TGTGCCAGCAGACCAACAGGGGGCGCTTCCCCCACCTTC. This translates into CASRPTGGASPTF.

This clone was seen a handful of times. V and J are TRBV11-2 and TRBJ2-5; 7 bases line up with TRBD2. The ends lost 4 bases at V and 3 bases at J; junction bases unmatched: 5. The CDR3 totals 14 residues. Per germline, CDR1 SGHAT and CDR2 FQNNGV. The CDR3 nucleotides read TGTGCCAGCAGCTCGGGACTAACAAAAGAGACCCAGTACTTC. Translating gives CASSSGLTKETQYF.

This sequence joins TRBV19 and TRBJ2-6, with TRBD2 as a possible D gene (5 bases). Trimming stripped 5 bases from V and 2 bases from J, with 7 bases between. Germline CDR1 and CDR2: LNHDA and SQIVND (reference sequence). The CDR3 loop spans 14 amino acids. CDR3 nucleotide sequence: TGTGCCAGTAGTCCGGGGACTGGGGCCAACGTCCTGACTTTC. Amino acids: CASSPGTGANVLTF.

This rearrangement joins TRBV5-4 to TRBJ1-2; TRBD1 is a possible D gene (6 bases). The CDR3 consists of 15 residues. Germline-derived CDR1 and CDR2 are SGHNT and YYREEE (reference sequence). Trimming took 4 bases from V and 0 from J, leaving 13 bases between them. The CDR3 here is CASSQTGRANYGYTF. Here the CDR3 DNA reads TGTGCCAGCAGCCAGACAGGCCGAGCTAACTATGGCTACACCTTC.

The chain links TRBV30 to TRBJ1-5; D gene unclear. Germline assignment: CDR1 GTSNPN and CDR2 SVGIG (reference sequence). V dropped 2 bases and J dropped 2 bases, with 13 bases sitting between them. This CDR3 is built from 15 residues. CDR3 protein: CAWSPLMAGNQPQHF. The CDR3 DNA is TGTGCCTGGAGTCCCCTAATGGCAGGCAATCAGCCCCAGCATTTT. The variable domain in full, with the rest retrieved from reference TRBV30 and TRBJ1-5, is SQTIHQWPATLVQPVGSPLSLECTVEGTSNPNLYWYRQAAGRGLQLLFYSVGIGQISSEVPQNLSASRPQDRQFILSSKKLLLSDSGFYLCAWSPLMAGNQPQHFGDGTRLSIL.

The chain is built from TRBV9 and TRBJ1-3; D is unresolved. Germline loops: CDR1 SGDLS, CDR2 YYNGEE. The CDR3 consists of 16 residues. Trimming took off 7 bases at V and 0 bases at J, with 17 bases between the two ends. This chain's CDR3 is CASASLGMSSGNTIYF. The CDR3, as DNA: TGTGCCAGCGCCTCTCTCGGGATGAGCTCTGGAAACACCATATATTTT.

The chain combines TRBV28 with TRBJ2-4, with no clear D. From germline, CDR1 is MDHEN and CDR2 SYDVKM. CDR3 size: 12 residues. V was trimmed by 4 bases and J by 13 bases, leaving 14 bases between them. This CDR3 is CASSSGKTFQYF. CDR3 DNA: TGTGCCAGCAGTTCTGGTAAAACTTTCCAGTACTTC.